This is a list of T cell receptor beta chains from one sample in a study of T cell responses to AZD1222 COVID-19 vaccine. Generated by immunoSEQ multiplex PCR, the TCRdb table keeps only in-frame clones and is missing some. The sample lists about 84,000 clones; about 85% were seen once. The material sequenced was peripheral blood, taken on day 0 of AZD1222 vaccination. The receptors were sampled from an adult in good health. The CDR3 runs from the conserved cysteine through the conserved F or W. Each record gives: D gene, J gene, V gene, clone size, CDR3 protein, CDR3 DNA. A D gene is named only where the DNA matches it firmly. The listing skips clone size in some rows; elsewhere it reads once, few, many or a size class.

d_gene: NA; j_gene: TRBJ2-7; v_gene: TRBV6-2/TRBV6-3; abundance: few; CDR3aa: CASSTLRGPSYEQYF; CDR3nt: TGTGCCAGCAGTACGTTGCGGGGGCCCTCCTACGAGCAGTACTTC
d_gene: TRBD2; j_gene: TRBJ2-1; v_gene: TRBV19; abundance: NA; CDR3aa: CASRPLAGGRDEQFF; CDR3nt: TGTGCCAGTAGACCCCTAGCGGGAGGACGGGATGAGCAGTTCTTC
d_gene: NA; j_gene: TRBJ2-3; v_gene: TRBV18; abundance: once; CDR3aa: CASSQSWGGITDTQYF; CDR3nt: TGTGCCAGCTCACAATCCTGGGGCGGCATCACAGATACGCAGTATTTT
d_gene: TRBD2; j_gene: TRBJ2-6; v_gene: TRBV19; abundance: NA; CDR3aa: CASTQLAGSSGANVLTF; CDR3nt: TGTGCCAGTACCCAACTAGCGGGTTCCTCTGGGGCCAACGTCCTGACTTTC
d_gene: TRBD2; j_gene: TRBJ2-7; v_gene: TRBV29-1; abundance: NA; CDR3aa: CSVVGLAGEIEYF; CDR3nt: TGCAGCGTTGTGGGGCTAGCGGGAGAGATTGAGTACTTC
d_gene: NA; j_gene: TRBJ2-5; v_gene: TRBV7-2; abundance: NA; CDR3aa: CASSFKGEETQYF; CDR3nt: TGTGCCAGCAGCTTTAAGGGAGAAGAGACCCAGTACTTC
d_gene: TRBD1; j_gene: TRBJ1-5; v_gene: TRBV19; abundance: NA; CDR3aa: CASSMRGDRGLSNQPQHF; CDR3nt: TGTGCCAGTAGTATGCGAGGGGACAGGGGCCTTAGCAATCAGCCCCAGCATTTT
d_gene: TRBD2; j_gene: TRBJ2-5; v_gene: TRBV14; abundance: NA; CDR3aa: CASSHGSSGSLETQYF; CDR3nt: TGTGCCAGCAGCCATGGATCTAGCGGGAGTCTGGAGACCCAGTACTTC
d_gene: NA; j_gene: TRBJ1-6; v_gene: TRBV19; abundance: NA; CDR3aa: CASSQLAGRGSPLHF; CDR3nt: TGTGCCAGTAGTCAGCTGGCAGGGAGGGGTTCACCCCTCCACTTT
d_gene: NA; j_gene: TRBJ1-2; v_gene: TRBV29-1; abundance: NA; CDR3aa: CSVEVNPGGGYGYTF; CDR3nt: TGCAGCGTTGAAGTAAACCCCGGGGGCGGCTATGGCTACACCTTC
d_gene: TRBD2; j_gene: TRBJ2-1; v_gene: TRBV27; abundance: NA; CDR3aa: CASSFYPTSGNNEQFF; CDR3nt: TGTGCCAGCAGTTTTTACCCGACTAGCGGGAACAATGAGCAGTTCTTC
d_gene: NA; j_gene: TRBJ1-2; v_gene: TRBV7-6; abundance: few; CDR3aa: CASSLNGPDDYGYTF; CDR3nt: TGTGCCAGCAGCTTAAACGGACCGGATGACTATGGCTACACCTTC
d_gene: NA; j_gene: TRBJ1-2; v_gene: TRBV30; abundance: NA; CDR3aa: CAWSFGVDYGYTF; CDR3nt: TGTGCCTGGAGCTTTGGGGTTGACTATGGCTACACCTTC
d_gene: TRBD2; j_gene: TRBJ2-1; v_gene: TRBV7-2; abundance: NA; CDR3aa: CASSPGLAGAREQFF; CDR3nt: TGTGCCAGCAGCCCGGGACTAGCGGGAGCTCGTGAGCAGTTCTTC
d_gene: NA; j_gene: TRBJ1-5; v_gene: TRBV5-5; abundance: NA; CDR3aa: CASSLVGANQPQHF; CDR3nt: TGTGCCAGCAGCTTGGTAGGGGCCAATCAGCCCCAGCATTTT
d_gene: NA; j_gene: TRBJ1-3; v_gene: TRBV5-1; abundance: NA; CDR3aa: CASTQEGYSGNTIYF; CDR3nt: TGCGCCAGCACCCAAGAGGGCTACTCTGGAAACACCATATATTTT
d_gene: NA; j_gene: TRBJ2-5; v_gene: TRBV19; abundance: NA; CDR3aa: CASGALGETQYF; CDR3nt: TGTGCCAGTGGGGCCCTGGGGGAGACCCAGTACTTC
d_gene: NA; j_gene: TRBJ1-1; v_gene: TRBV3-1/TRBV3-2; abundance: NA; CDR3aa: CASSQEKVDIMNTEAFF; CDR3nt: TGTGCCAGCAGCCAAGAAAAAGTGGACATCATGAACACTGAAGCTTTCTTT
d_gene: TRBD2; j_gene: TRBJ2-5; v_gene: TRBV6-6; abundance: NA; CDR3aa: CASRGWTSEETQYF; CDR3nt: TGTGCCAGCAGGGGATGGACTAGCGAGGAGACCCAGTACTTC
d_gene: NA; j_gene: TRBJ1-2; v_gene: TRBV11-2; abundance: NA; CDR3aa: CASSPLGKDSGYTF; CDR3nt: TGTGCCAGCAGCCCCTTAGGGAAGGACTCTGGCTACACCTTC
d_gene: NA; j_gene: TRBJ2-1; v_gene: TRBV12-3/TRBV12-4; abundance: NA; CDR3aa: CASGWETYNEQFF; CDR3nt: TGTGCCAGCGGATGGGAGACCTACAATGAGCAGTTCTTC
d_gene: TRBD1; j_gene: TRBJ1-6; v_gene: TRBV27; abundance: NA; CDR3aa: CASSSTGAGWNSPLHF; CDR3nt: TGTGCCAGCAGTTCAACAGGGGCAGGGTGGAATTCACCCCTCCACTTT
d_gene: NA; j_gene: TRBJ1-1; v_gene: TRBV7-9; abundance: once; CDR3aa: CASSSDSNTEAFF; CDR3nt: TGTGCCAGCAGCTCGGACTCGAACACTGAAGCTTTCTTT
d_gene: TRBD2; j_gene: TRBJ2-3; v_gene: TRBV13; abundance: few; CDR3aa: CASSSLAGGSTDTQYF; CDR3nt: TGTGCCAGCAGCTCCCTAGCGGGAGGGTCGACAGATACGCAGTATTTT
d_gene: TRBD2; j_gene: TRBJ2-1; v_gene: TRBV5-1; abundance: NA; CDR3aa: CASSGASGSSYNEQFF; CDR3nt: TGCGCCAGCAGCGGGGCTAGCGGGAGTTCCTACAATGAGCAGTTCTTC
d_gene: TRBD1; j_gene: TRBJ1-2; v_gene: TRBV29-1; abundance: few; CDR3aa: CSVEYTGANYGYTF; CDR3nt: TGCAGCGTTGAGTATACAGGGGCGAACTATGGCTACACCTTC
d_gene: NA; j_gene: TRBJ2-2; v_gene: TRBV9; abundance: few; CDR3aa: CASSVGGLDTGELFF; CDR3nt: TGTGCCAGCAGCGTAGGCGGCCTGGACACCGGGGAGCTGTTTTTT